Listed below are T cell receptor beta chains from one sample, sequenced in a study of blood T cell repertoires in COVID-19. Sequencing used immunoSEQ multiplex PCR; TCRdb keeps in-frame clones, though not all of them. The sample has roughly 160,000 clones, more than 75% seen once. The specimen was peripheral blood. The receptors derive from a man in his fifties or sixties with COVID-19, enrolled during active disease. Both conserved end residues are part of each CDR3. D genes are given only for firm matches. The listing skips clone size in some rows; elsewhere it reads once, few, many or a size class.

>TRBV6-5|NA|NA
CASSYDRSAEKLFF
>TRBV6-5|TRBD1|NA
CASSYAGQGHNEQFF
>TRBV27|NA|few
CASSPTAWGSYNEQFF
>TRBV19|NA|NA
CASRQGGSGELFF
>TRBV6-5|NA|NA
CASRYDGRMNTEAFF
>TRBV11-3|NA|once
CASSLDPTSTGGRNEQFF
>TRBV21-1|NA|NA
CASSRPGQGSTYEQYF
>TRBV5-1|NA|NA
CASSPPGRAGTGELFF
>TRBV7-3|TRBD1|NA
CASSLTGTGAEAFF
>TRBV3-1/TRBV3-2|NA|NA
CASSPTRETQYF
>TRBV5-5|TRBD2|NA
CASNKRERGGTDTQYF
>TRBV5-4|NA|few
CASSLGLFTDTQYF
>TRBV2|NA|NA
CASGIQGPYNSPLHF
>TRBV19|TRBD2|NA
CASISSGRGEQFF
>TRBV7-2|NA|NA
CASSSLGGPNEKLFF
>TRBV29-1|NA|NA
CSVIPSGTEAFF
>TRBV12-3/TRBV12-4|NA|NA
CASRLREKAFF
>TRBV2|TRBD1|NA
CASGQEMTNQPQHF
>TRBV30|NA|NA
CAWSVRPSSGYTF
>TRBV6-4|TRBD1|NA
CASSGTGGYGYTF
>TRBV11-2|NA|NA
CASSTTTGSGANVLTF
>TRBV5-4|TRBD2|NA
CASSPRRLAGGGDTQYF
>TRBV4-1|NA|NA
CASSPSRWGSNYGYTF
>TRBV6-5|NA|NA
CASAFPGVSGYTF
>TRBV11-3|NA|once
CASSADRQKLFF
>TRBV5-4|NA|NA
CASSRGGTNNQPQHF
>TRBV19|NA|NA
CASSGRTADSGNTIYF
>TRBV6-5|TRBD1|NA
CASRQGPDSGYTF
>TRBV28|TRBD1|NA
CASSPAGGNSPLHF
>TRBV29-1|NA|NA
CSVVVEDNGYTF
>TRBV18|TRBD1|NA
CASSPGQANYGYTF
>TRBV7-3|TRBD1|NA
CASSPPGQAKTEAFF
>TRBV19|NA|few
CASSGETGTANYGYTF
>TRBV11-3|TRBD2|once
CASSLLAGITGVDEQYF